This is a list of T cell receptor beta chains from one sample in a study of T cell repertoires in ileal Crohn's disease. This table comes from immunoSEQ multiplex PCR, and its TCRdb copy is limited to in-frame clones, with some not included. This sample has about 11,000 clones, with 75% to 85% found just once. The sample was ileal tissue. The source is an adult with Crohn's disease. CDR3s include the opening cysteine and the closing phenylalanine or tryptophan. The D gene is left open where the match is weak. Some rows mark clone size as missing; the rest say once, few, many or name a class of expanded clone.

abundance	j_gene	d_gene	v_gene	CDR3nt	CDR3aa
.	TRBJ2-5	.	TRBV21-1	TGTGCCAGCAGGTTGGGACTACACCAAGAGACCCAGTACTTC	CASRLGLHQETQYF
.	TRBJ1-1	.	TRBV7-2	TGTGCCAGCATCTTGAGAGGAGGGACGAACACTGAAGCTTTCTTT	CASILRGGTNTEAFF
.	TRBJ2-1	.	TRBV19	TGTGCCAGTAGGCCACTGTGGGGCGATGAGCAGTTCTTC	CASRPLWGDEQFF
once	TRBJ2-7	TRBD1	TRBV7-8	TGTGCCAGCAGCCAGGGGGCAGGGGGCGATGGATACGAGCAGTACTTC	CASSQGAGGDGYEQYF
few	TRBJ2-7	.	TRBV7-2	TGTGCCAGCAGCTTAGCGCAGGGGCCCTACGAGCAGTACTTC	CASSLAQGPYEQYF
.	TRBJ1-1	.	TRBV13	TGTGCCAGCAGCTTAGGGGGCGGTAGGGGGAACACTGAAGCTTTCTTT	CASSLGGGRGNTEAFF
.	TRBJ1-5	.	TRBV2	TGTGCCAGCAGTCCCGGGGGAATTCAGCCCCAGCATTTT	CASSPGGIQPQHF
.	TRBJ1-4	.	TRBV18	TGTGCCAGCTCACCGGAAACAGCCCCGAATGAAAAACTGTTTTTT	CASSPETAPNEKLFF
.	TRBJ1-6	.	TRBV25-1	TGTGCCAGCAGTTATACGGGGTCACTGAGCTCCTATAATTCACCCCTCCACTTT	CASSYTGSLSSYNSPLHF
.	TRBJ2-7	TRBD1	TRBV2	TGTGCCAGCAGGGGACAGGGAGGGTCCTACGAGCAGTACTTC	CASRGQGGSYEQYF
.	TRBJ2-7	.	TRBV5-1	TGCGCCAGCAGCTTCTCTACCGGGTCAACCAACTACGAGCAGTACTTC	CASSFSTGSTNYEQYF
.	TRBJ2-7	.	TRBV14	TGTGCCAGCAGCCAAGGAACTCTCGAGCAGTACTTC	CASSQGTLEQYF
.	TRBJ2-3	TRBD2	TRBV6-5	TGTGCCAGCAGTTACCAGCGGGGTACCACAGATACGCAGTATTTT	CASSYQRGTTDTQYF
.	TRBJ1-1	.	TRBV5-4	TGTGCCAGCAGCCTTGTCGGGGGGCCTGAAGCTTTCTTT	CASSLVGGPEAFF
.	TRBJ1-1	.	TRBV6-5	TGTGCCAGCAGCAAAGGAGGGACGGGAGGGACTGAAGCTTTCTTT	CASSKGGTGGTEAFF
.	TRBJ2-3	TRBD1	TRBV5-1	TGCGCCAGCAGCTATGGGACAGTCACAGATACGCAGTATTTT	CASSYGTVTDTQYF
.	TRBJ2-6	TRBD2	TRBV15	TGTGCCACCAGCAGACAGCGGGGGGCCTCTGGGGCCAACGTCCTGACTTTC	CATSRQRGASGANVLTF
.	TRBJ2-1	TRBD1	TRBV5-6	TGTGCCAGCAGCAACCCGCTCAGACAGGGAGAGTCTTTCTTC	CASSNPLRQGESFF
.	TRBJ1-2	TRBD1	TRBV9	TGTGCCAGCAGCGTAGAGGGACAGGGGTATCGTGGCTACACCTTC	CASSVEGQGYRGYTF
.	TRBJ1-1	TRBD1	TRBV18	TGTGCCAGCTCACCGCCGGGACAGAACATGAACACTGAAGCTTTCTTT	CASSPPGQNMNTEAFF
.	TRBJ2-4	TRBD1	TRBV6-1	TGTGCCAGCAGTCCGGGACAGTCGTACATTCAGTACTTC	CASSPGQSYIQYF
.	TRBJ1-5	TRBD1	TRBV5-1	TGCGCCAGCAGCTTTACAGGGGGCGGGGAGCCCCAGCATTTT	CASSFTGGGEPQHF
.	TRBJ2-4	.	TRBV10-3	TGTGCCATCAGTGAGTCCGAGGGTAGGAACATTCAGTACTTC	CAISESEGRNIQYF
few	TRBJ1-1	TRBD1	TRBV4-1	TGCGCCAGCAGACAGGGGGTAACAGGGGGCACTGAAGCTTTCTTT	CASRQGVTGGTEAFF
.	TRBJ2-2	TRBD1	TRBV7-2	TGTGCCAGCAGCTTAAGGACAGGGGGCGGGGAGCTGTTTTTT	CASSLRTGGGELFF
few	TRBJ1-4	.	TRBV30	TGTGCCTGGAGTCCACGAGTGGGGGGACTGTTTTTT	CAWSPRVGGLFF
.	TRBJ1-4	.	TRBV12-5	TGTGCTAGTGGCCACGGGGATTTAAATGAAAAACTGTTTTTT	CASGHGDLNEKLFF
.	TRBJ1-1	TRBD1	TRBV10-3	TGTGCCATCAGTGATGCGAGGGGGCACACTGAAGCTTTCTTT	CAISDARGHTEAFF
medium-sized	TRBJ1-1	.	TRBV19	TGTGCCAGTAGTCCAGGGGCTGAAGCTTTCTTT	CASSPGAEAFF
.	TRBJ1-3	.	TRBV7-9	TGTGCCAGCAGCCAATGGACTCTTTCCTCTGGAAACACCATATATTTT	CASSQWTLSSGNTIYF
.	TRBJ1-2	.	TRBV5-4	TGTGCCAGCAGCTTGTTGGCGGGGGACTATGGCTACACCTTC	CASSLLAGDYGYTF
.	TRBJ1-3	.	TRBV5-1	TGCGCCAGCAGCTTGGTATTATCAGGGGACGGTGGAAACACCATATATTTT	CASSLVLSGDGGNTIYF
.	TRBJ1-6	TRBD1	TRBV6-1	TGTGCCAGCAGTGATGGGGACAGGGGCCCATGGTCACCCCTCCACTTT	CASSDGDRGPWSPLHF
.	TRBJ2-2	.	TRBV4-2	TGTGCCAGCAGCCAGGAGGGGGAGCTGTTTTTT	CASSQEGELFF
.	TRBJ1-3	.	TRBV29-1	TGCAGCGTCCAGAGGGGGACCTCTGGAAACACCATATATTTT	CSVQRGTSGNTIYF
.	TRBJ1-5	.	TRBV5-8	TGTGCCAGCAGCCCTCAGAGGGCTCAGCCCCAGCATTTT	CASSPQRAQPQHF
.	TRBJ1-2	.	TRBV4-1	TGCGCCAGCAGCCAAGTGGCGAGGCCCGACTATGGCTACACCTTC	CASSQVARPDYGYTF
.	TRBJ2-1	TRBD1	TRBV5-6	TGTGCCAGCAGCTTAGGGGACAGGGCGTACAATGAGCAGTTCTTC	CASSLGDRAYNEQFF
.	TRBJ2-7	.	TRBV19	TGTGCCAGTAGTAGGGGGCGCGGGTCCTACGAGCAGTACTTC	CASSRGRGSYEQYF
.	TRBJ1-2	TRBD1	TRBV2	TGTGCCAGCAGTGAAAGGACAGGACCTTCCAGTTCCTATGGCTACACCTTC	CASSERTGPSSSYGYTF
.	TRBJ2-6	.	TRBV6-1	TGTGCCAGCAGTACAGACTCTGGGGCCAACGTCCTGACTTTC	CASSTDSGANVLTF
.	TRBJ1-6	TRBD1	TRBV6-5	TGTGCCAGCAGTTACTCCGGGACAGGGGAATCACCCCTCCACTTT	CASSYSGTGESPLHF
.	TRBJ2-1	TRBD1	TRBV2	TGTGCCAGCCTGACAGGGGCATACAATGAGCAGTTCTTC	CASLTGAYNEQFF
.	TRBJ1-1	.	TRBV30	TGTGCCTGGGAGAAGGGGGGGACCACTGAAGCTTTCTTT	CAWEKGGTTEAFF
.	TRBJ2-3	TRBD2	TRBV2	TGTGCCAGCACCAAAGAGACTAGCGGGGTCGCAGATACGCAGTATTTT	CASTKETSGVADTQYF
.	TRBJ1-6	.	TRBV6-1	TGTGCCAGCAGTCCGAGAGAGGGCGGGCTTCGACCCCTCCACTTT	CASSPREGGLRPLHF
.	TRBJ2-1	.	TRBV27	TGTGCCAGCAGTTTCTTGGGACATATCTACAATGAGCAGTTCTTC	CASSFLGHIYNEQFF
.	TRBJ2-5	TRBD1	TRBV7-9	TGTGCCAGCAGCCGACAGGGGGCCCAAGAGACCCAGTACTTC	CASSRQGAQETQYF